Below, one T cell receptor beta chain is given with its context. Its antigen is currently unknown. The CDR3 has 17 amino acids. CDR1 and CDR2 (germline): SGHKS, YYEKEE (reference sequence). V was shortened by 2 bases and J by 0 bases, with 14 bases between the two germline ends. The source of the sample is a study of cytomegalovirus exposure and HLA in healthy donors. Among the approximately 130 subjects of the validation cohort, separate from the approximately 660-subject first cohort, were the donors. Whole-study findings and limits: The study recorded around 160 TCR beta chains that were cytomegalovirus-associated. The study found most TCR sequences rare, yet found some public TCRs in many donors. In vitro, a few CMV-associated chains proved specific for CMV antigens.

Produced via immunoSEQ multiplex PCR; TCRdb's table is partial and in-frame only. The data contain some 240,000 clones, around 78% of them singletons. The sample taken for sequencing was PBMCs. This TCR derives from a woman in her late teens or twenties in good health and CMV-seronegative. The chain employs TRBV5-5 and TRBJ1-4, with no clear D. The CDR3 spells CASSFTYFGPTNEKLFF. CDR3 nucleotide sequence: TGTGCCAGCAGCTTTACTTACTTTGGGCCAACTAATGAAAAACTGTTTTTT.